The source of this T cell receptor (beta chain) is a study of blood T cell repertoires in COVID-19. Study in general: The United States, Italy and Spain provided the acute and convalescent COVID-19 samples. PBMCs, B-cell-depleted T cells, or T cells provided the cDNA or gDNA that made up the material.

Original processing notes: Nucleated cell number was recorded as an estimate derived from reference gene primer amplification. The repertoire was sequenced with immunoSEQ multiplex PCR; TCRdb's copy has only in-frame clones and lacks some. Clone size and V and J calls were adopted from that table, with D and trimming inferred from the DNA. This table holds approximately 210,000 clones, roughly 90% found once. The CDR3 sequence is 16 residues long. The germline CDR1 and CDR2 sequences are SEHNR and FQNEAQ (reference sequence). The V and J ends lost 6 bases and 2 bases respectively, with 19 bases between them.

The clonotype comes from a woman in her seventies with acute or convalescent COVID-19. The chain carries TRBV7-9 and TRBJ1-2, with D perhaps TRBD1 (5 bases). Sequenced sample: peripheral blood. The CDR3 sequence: CASRGLGASTNYGYTF. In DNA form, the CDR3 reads TGTGCCAGCAGGGGACTTGGGGCCAGCACCAACTATGGCTACACCTTC.